This entry describes one TCR beta chain. CDR1 and CDR2 from the germline V gene are SGDLS and YYNGEE. J was trimmed by 7 bases and V by 6 bases; bases with no gene match: 11. The CDR3 sequence is 16 residues long. Clones were sequenced by immunoSEQ multiplex PCR, and TCRdb holds only the in-frame ones, with some missing. The sample holds 37,000 or so clones, roughly 90% seen once. The source of the sample is a study of blood T cell repertoires in COVID-19. Specimen: peripheral blood. The source is a man between 65 and 79 years old with acute or convalescent COVID-19. The chain has TRBV9 and TRBJ2-2, with TRBD2 identical over 11 bases. The CDR3 spells CASTATSGRTVGELFF. CDR3 nucleotides: TGTGCCAGCACCGCTACTAGCGGGAGAACGGTCGGGGAGCTGTTTTTT. Variable domain in full (rest from reference TRBV9 and TRBJ2-2): DSGVTQTPKHLITATGQRVTLRCSPRSGDLSVYWYQQSLDQGLQFLIQYYNGEERAKGNILERFSAQQFPDLHSELNLSSLELGDSALYFCASTATSGRTVGELFFGEGSRLTVL.